Detailed here is one TCR beta chain. It has no known antigen specificity. There are no base qualities to consult, and no much larger clone falls within one base. For sequencing of the TCRbeta CDR3 region, genomic DNA was extracted from the sorted cells. The immunoSEQ Assay was used to sequence the TCRbeta CDR3 regions. TCRdb re-hosts the immuneACCESS table, in-frame sequences only. Its copies lack some clones; in the studies checked, an unresolved V gene accounts for under half of them, and the cause for the rest is not known. A total of about 26,000 clones appear in this sample, roughly three quarters of them only once. The ten largest clones capture about 33% of the sample. Patients with a history of autoimmune disease or receiving systemic immunosuppression were excluded from the trial. Peripheral blood for TCR sequencing was collected from all dose cohorts at baseline, on cycle 4 day 1, and on cycle 7 day 1. The samples were taken from a phase I, first-in-human, multicenter, open-label dose-escalation trial of ivuxolimab. Adults with locally advanced or metastatic head and neck squamous cell, hepatocellular, melanoma or renal cell carcinoma were enrolled in the trial. Before TCR sequencing, CD4+ T cells and CD8+ T cells from peripheral blood were sorted into separate populations.

The data originate from a study of OX40 agonist ivuxolimab in advanced cancers. For context, the study as a whole: Ivuxolimab was an agonistic, fully human IgG2 monoclonal antibody directed against OX40 (CD134), a costimulatory receptor. Intravenous ivuxolimab was administered to patients every 2 weeks at six dose levels: 0.01, 0.1, 0.3, 1.5, 3 and 10 mg/kg. Of the approximately 50 dose-escalation patients, hepatocellular carcinoma was present in around 20, melanoma in around 15, renal cell carcinoma in 9 and head and neck cancer in 9. In the dose-escalation cohort, over 65% of patients were male, and the mean age was around 60 years, with a range of about 20 to 90. Prior anti-PD-1, anti-PD-L1 or anti-CTLA-4 therapy was permitted, and checkpoint inhibitors had been received by less than 45% of dose-escalation patients. Partial responses occurred in three dose-escalation patients: two with cutaneous melanoma and one with hepatocellular carcinoma. Peripheral TCRbeta sequencing was intended to test whether TCR sequence diversity was altered and clonal T-cell expansion was caused by ivuxolimab. The monotherapy dose-escalation portion (N ≈ 52 patients) of the phase I ivuxolimab trial is reported in the paper.

The CDR3 contains 17 residues, cysteine and phenylalanine counted. Only the CDR3 region is kept as DNA, spanning 51 bases read in frame from base 1. The germline V gene (reference sequence) yields SEHNR for CDR1 and FQNEAQ for CDR2. V drops 4 bases and J drops 0 bases, leaving 15 bases in between. On the study overall, not on this receptor specifically: At doses from 0.1 to 3.0 mg/kg, clonal expansion was seen in both CD4+ and CD8+ blood T cells between baseline and week 6. After ivuxolimab, CD8+ T cells had more expanded clones than CD4+ T cells on average. In the 0.1-3.0 mg/kg groups, partial responders had among the lowest normalized peripheral clonal expansion, particularly in CD8+ T cells. Low levels of normalized T-cell clonal expansion were also seen in some nonresponding patients. Antigen specificity was not determined for the clonally expanded peripheral T cells.

This sequence originates from an adult with an advanced solid tumor such as melanoma, head and neck, liver or kidney cancer. Source: CD4+ or CD8+ T cells sorted from blood, taken in a trial of the OX40 agonist ivuxolimab. Recombination linked TRBV7-9 to TRBJ1-4; TRBD1 is a possible D gene, resting on 6 matching bases. CDR3 loop: CASSSPIRGSTNEKLFF. DNA sequence: TGTGCCAGCAGCTCGCCCATTAGGGGGTCAACTAATGAAAAACTGTTTTTT.